The T cell receptor beta chain under discussion was sequenced for a study of blood T cell repertoires in COVID-19. Across the study: T cells, B-cell-depleted T cells, or PBMCs supplied cDNA or gDNA.

As processed by the authors: Amplification of reference gene primers was used by the study to estimate nucleated cell counts. The method was immunoSEQ multiplex PCR; TCRdb's version includes in-frame clones alone and lacks a portion of them. That table furnishes V, J and clone size, whereas the DNA furnished D and trimming. The sample has some 200,000 clones; roughly nine tenths are singletons. Study members were between 18 and 89 years old and lived in roughly 24 US regions. Germline V CDR1 and CDR2: SGHAT, FQNNGV. Between the trimmed V and J ends, which lost 5 bases and 9 bases, there was a span of 19 bases. This CDR3 region has 14 residues.

Specimen: PBMCs or T cells enriched from blood (not recorded which). V gene TRBV11-2 combines with J gene TRBJ2-5; D gene ambiguous. The receptor comes from a woman aged 25 to 39 who had recovered from COVID-19. CDR3 sequence reads: CASSPVSFRLSQYF. CDR3 sequence (DNA): TGTGCCAGCAGCCCCGTGTCGTTCCGTCTGTCCCAGTACTTC.